A single sample is the source of the 5 T cell receptor beta chains below, sequenced in a study of control samples from healthy donors and cancer patients. The protocol was immunoSEQ multiplex PCR, while the TCRdb copy is restricted to in-frame clones and leaves out a portion. The sample lists 60,000 to 75,000 clones; 70% to 90% were seen once. Sequencing was carried out using PBMCs. Receptors originate from a woman aged 45-65 years with head and neck cancer.

This chain links TRBV5-4 with TRBJ2-1, with a possible D match to TRBD2 (7 bases). This CDR3 comprises 16 residues. Germline values: CDR1 SGHNT, CDR2 YYREEE (reference sequence). V gave up 6 bases and J gave up 2 bases, with 18 bases separating them. CDR3 residues: CASTQRGGDAYNEQFF. In DNA form, the CDR3 reads TGTGCCAGCACCCAAAGAGGGGGGGACGCCTACAATGAGCAGTTCTTC.

The DNA for the CDR3 is TGTGCCAGCTCCGGGGGCACCCTGGGGGGAAACACCATATATTTT. This codes for CASSGGTLGGNTIYF. V gene TRBV9 combines with J gene TRBJ1-3, with D perhaps TRBD1 (6 bases). The CDR3 is made up of 15 amino acids. Trimming pared 7 bases from V and 4 bases from J, leaving 18 bases between. Germline loops: CDR1 SGDLS, CDR2 YYNGEE. Full variable domain (missing parts from reference TRBV9 and TRBJ1-3): DSGVTQTPKHLITATGQRVTLRCSPRSGDLSVYWYQQSLDQGLQFLIQYYNGEERAKGNILERFSAQQFPDLHSELNLSSLELGDSALYFCASSGGTLGGNTIYFGEGSWLTVV.

This rearrangement joins TRBV5-4 to TRBJ1-3; possibly TRBD1 for D (5 bases). Germline loops: CDR1 SGHNT, CDR2 YYREEE (reference sequence). V was pared by 6 bases and J by 8 bases, with 18 bases between. The CDR3 is 14 amino acids. For the CDR3, the DNA is TGTGCCAGCAAGGGGCAGGGCCGGGAGGACACCATATATTTT. It is translated as CASKGQGREDTIYF.

The chain combines TRBV7-9 with TRBJ2-5, with 8 bases identical to TRBD1. Germline values: CDR1 SEHNR, CDR2 FQNEAQ (reference sequence). CDR3 size: 14 residues. V trimming: 5 bases; J trimming: 5 bases; junction bases outside the gene matches: 7. The CDR3 protein is CASSPTGVRETQYF. In DNA form, the CDR3 reads TGTGCCAGCAGCCCGACAGGGGTTCGGGAGACCCAGTACTTC.

The chain links TRBV28 to TRBJ1-1; 7 nucleotides agree with TRBD1. The CDR3 has 14 residues. The V segment lost 4 bases and the J segment 6 bases; nucleotides outside the gene matches: 8. Germline loops: CDR1 MDHEN, CDR2 SYDVKM. In DNA form, the CDR3 reads TGTGCCAGCAGTTCACCAGGGGGTACGGCTGAAGCTTTCTTT. Amino acid sequence: CASSSPGGTAEAFF.